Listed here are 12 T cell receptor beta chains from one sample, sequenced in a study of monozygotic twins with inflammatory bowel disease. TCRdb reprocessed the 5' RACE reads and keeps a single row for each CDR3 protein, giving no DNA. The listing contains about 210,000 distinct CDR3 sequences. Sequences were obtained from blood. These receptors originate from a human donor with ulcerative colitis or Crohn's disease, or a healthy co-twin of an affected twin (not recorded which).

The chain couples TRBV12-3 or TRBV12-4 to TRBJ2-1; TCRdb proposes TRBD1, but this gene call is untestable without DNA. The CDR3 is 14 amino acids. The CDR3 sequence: CASSPSNRVNEQFF.

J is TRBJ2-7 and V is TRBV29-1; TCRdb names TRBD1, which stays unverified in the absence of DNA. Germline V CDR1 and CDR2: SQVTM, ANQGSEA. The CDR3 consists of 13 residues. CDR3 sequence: CSGGQGFSYEQYF.

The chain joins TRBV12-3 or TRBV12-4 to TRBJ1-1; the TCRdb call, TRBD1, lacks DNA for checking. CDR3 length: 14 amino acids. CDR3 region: CASKGQGAVAEAFF.

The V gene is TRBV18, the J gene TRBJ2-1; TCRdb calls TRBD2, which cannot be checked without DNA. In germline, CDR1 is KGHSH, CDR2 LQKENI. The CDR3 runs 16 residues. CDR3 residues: CASSPPGLAGGNEQFF.

This CDR3 is CASSPVPTSYNEQFF. The rearrangement joins TRBV7-3 to TRBJ2-1. The CDR3 runs to 15 residues. Germline V CDR1 and CDR2: SGHTA, FQGTGA.

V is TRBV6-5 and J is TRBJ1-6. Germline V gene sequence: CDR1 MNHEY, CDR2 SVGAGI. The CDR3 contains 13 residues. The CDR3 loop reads CASSYEGLTPLHF.

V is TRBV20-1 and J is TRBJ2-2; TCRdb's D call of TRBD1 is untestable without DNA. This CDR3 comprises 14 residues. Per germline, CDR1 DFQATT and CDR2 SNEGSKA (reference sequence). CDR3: CSARAEGRDGELFF.

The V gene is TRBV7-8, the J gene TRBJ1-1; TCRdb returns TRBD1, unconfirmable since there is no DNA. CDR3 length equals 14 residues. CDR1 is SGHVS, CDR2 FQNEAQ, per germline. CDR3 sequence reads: CASSLTTGAFIAFF. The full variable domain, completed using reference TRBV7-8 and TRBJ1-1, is GAGVSQSPRYKVAKRGQDVALRCDPISGHVSLFWYQQALGQGPEFLTYFQNEAQLDKSGLPSDRFFAERPEGSVSTLKIQRTQQEDSAVYLCASSLTTGAFIAFFGQGTRLTVV.

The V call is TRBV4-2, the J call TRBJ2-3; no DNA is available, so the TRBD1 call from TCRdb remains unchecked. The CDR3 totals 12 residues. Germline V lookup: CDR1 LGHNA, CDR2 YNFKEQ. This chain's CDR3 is CASSRDVDTQYF.

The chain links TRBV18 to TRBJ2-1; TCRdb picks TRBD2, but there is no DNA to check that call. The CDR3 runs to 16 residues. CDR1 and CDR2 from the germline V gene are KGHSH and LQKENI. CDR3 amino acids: CASSPFKRELGYEQFF.

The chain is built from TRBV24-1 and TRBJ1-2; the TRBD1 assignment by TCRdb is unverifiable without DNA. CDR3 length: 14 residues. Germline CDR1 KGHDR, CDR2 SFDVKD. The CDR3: CATSDSDRSYGYTF.

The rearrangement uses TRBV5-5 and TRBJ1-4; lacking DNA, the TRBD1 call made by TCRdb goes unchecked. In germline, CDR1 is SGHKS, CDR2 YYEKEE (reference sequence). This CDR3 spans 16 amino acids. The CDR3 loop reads CASTPGQGARVEKLFF.